The 11 T cell receptor beta chains given below trace back to one sample, sequenced in a study of response to subunit inactivated influenza vaccine. In TCRdb, the RT-PCR reads were re-called with MiXCR into one record per CDR3 protein. The sample lists hundreds of thousands of distinct CDR3 sequences; approximately 7.1% were seen once. Material: PBMCs from blood, obtained about 23 months after vaccination. These receptors came from a man aged 50 to 69 who received an inactivated influenza vaccine.

The J gene is TRBJ2-7, the V gene TRBV11-1; TRBD1 agrees at 8 bases. Germline V gene sequence: CDR1 SGHAT, CDR2 FQDESV (reference sequence). J gave up 5 bases and V 5 bases, and 5 bases lay outside the gene matches. CDR3 size: 13 residues. The CDR3 region is CASSTDRENEQYF. Here the CDR3 DNA reads TGTGCCAGCAGCACGGACAGGGAGAACGAGCAGTACTTC. Based on the CDR3 plus reference TRBV11-1 and TRBJ2-7, the full variable domain is EAEVAQSPRYKITEKSQAVAFWCDPISGHATLYWYRQILGQGPELLVQFQDESVVDDSQLPKDRFSAERLKGVDSTLKIQPAELGDSAMYLCASSTDRENEQYFGPGTRLTVT.

The chain recombines TRBV20-1 with TRBJ2-2; D tentatively fits TRBD1 or TRBD2 (5 bases each). This CDR3 has 15 amino acids. From germline, CDR1 is DFQATT and CDR2 SNEGSKA (reference sequence). The V end was cut by 5 bases, the J end by 1 base, with 14 bases between. In DNA form, the CDR3 reads TGCAGTGCTCAGGGCCCGGGGAGGAACACCGGGGAGCTGTTTTTT. It codes for CSAQGPGRNTGELFF.

The rearrangement links TRBV24-1 to TRBJ2-5; TRBD2 matches at 13 bases. CDR1 KGHDR and CDR2 SFDVKD come from the germline V gene. The CDR3 contains 15 residues. The J segment lost 0 bases and the V segment lost 10 bases, leaving 4 bases of the junction unmatched. DNA of the CDR3: TGTGCCACTGGACTAGCGGGGGCCTACCAAGAGACCCAGTACTTC. Encoded protein: CATGLAGAYQETQYF.

This clonotype was picked up many times. The chain links TRBV27 to TRBJ1-3, with TRBD1 as a possible D gene (5 bases). The CDR3 sequence is 15 residues long. Germline CDR1 MNHEY, CDR2 SMNVEV (reference sequence). Trimming removed 3 bases from V and 0 bases from J, with 9 bases in between. The CDR3 bases are TGTGCCAGCAGTTTGAAGGGGTCCTCTGGAAACACCATATATTTT. Translation: CASSLKGSSGNTIYF.

This clonotype was counted between two and nine times. The chain has TRBV28 and TRBJ2-1; TRBD1 matches at 7 bases. CDR3 length: 16 amino acids. Germline V CDR1 and CDR2: MDHEN, SYDVKM. The ends lost 1 base at V and 4 bases at J; junction bases unmatched: 7. The CDR3 DNA follows: TGTGCCAGCAGTTTATCATGGACAGGTGTATACAATGAGCAGTTCTTC. It codes for CASSLSWTGVYNEQFF.

In its sample, this clonotype was seen a few times. The chain is built from TRBV15 and TRBJ2-5, with a tentative D call TRBD2 (8 bases). The CDR3 has 14 residues. CDR1 LNHNV and CDR2 YYDKDF come from the germline V gene (reference sequence). Trimming left V 4 bases short and J 7 bases short, with 16 bases between. Written as DNA, the CDR3 is TGTGCCACCAGCAAAGGGGGCCGGGAGGGGACCCAGTACTTC. It yields the protein CATSKGGREGTQYF.

This clonotype was seen repeatedly, ten times or more. The chain has TRBV4-1 and TRBJ1-1; a weak D match, TRBD1 (6 bases). This CDR3 contains 14 residues. Germline CDR1 MGHRA, CDR2 YSYEKL. The V and J ends lost 4 bases and 6 bases respectively, with 15 bases between them. The CDR3 loop reads CASSPNTGLPEAFF. Here the CDR3 DNA reads TGCGCCAGCAGCCCCAATACAGGGCTTCCTGAAGCTTTCTTT.

This clonotype was detected many times. The gene calls are TRBV12-3 or TRBV12-4 and TRBJ2-4; 13 bases fit TRBD2. This CDR3 contains 16 residues. V lost 3 bases and J lost 9; bases outside the gene matches: 8. The CDR3: CASSLTSGGSGSIQYF. CDR3 nucleotide sequence: TGTGCCAGCAGTTTGACTAGCGGGGGGTCTGGGAGCATTCAGTACTTC.

In this sample, this clonotype turned up many times. This chain links TRBV14 with TRBJ1-6, with D uncertain. CDR1 is SGHDN, CDR2 FVKESK, per germline. Deletions cut 8 bases from V and 8 bases from J, with 16 bases between. There are 14 residues in the CDR3. CDR3 region: CASAGGRLYSPLHF. The DNA for the CDR3 is TGTGCCAGCGCGGGTGGTCGACTTTATTCACCCCTCCACTTT.

The chain links TRBV5-6 to TRBJ2-1; D might be TRBD1 (5 bases). This CDR3 spans 14 amino acids. Germline CDR1 reads SGHDT; CDR2 reads YYEEEE. V was clipped by 4 bases and J by 7 bases, with 15 bases between them. CDR3 DNA: TGTGCCAGCAGCCTGGGGCCGGGTGGAAATGAGCAGTTCTTC. Translating it yields CASSLGPGGNEQFF.

This clonotype was recorded once. CDR3 coding DNA: TGCGCCAGCAGCTTGGCTCAGGGGGACTATGGCTACACCTTC. Amino acid sequence: CASSLAQGDYGYTF. The rearrangement uses TRBV5-1 and TRBJ1-2; 7 bases match TRBD1. The germline gives CDR1 SGHRS, CDR2 YFSETQ. This CDR3 contains 14 residues. V shed 0 bases and J 3 bases; nucleotides not matched to a gene: 2.